This T cell receptor (beta chain) came from a study of blood T cell repertoires in COVID-19. For the study at large: There were acute and convalescent COVID-19 samples, and they came from the United States, Italy and Spain. In each case, the material was cDNA or gDNA derived from T cells, B-cell-depleted T cells, or PBMCs.

Original data processing: Amplification of reference gene primers was used by the study to estimate nucleated cell counts. Repertoires were generated with immunoSEQ multiplex PCR, while TCRdb's copy carries only in-frame clones and drops some. The V and J calls and clone size are taken from that table; D and trimming were inferred from the DNA. The data contain 100,000 to 150,000 clones, around 90% of them singletons. This CDR3 comprises 18 residues. Per the germline V gene, CDR1 is SEHNR and CDR2 is FQNEAQ (reference sequence). The trim removed 6 bases at V and 0 bases at J, leaving 12 bases unmatched.

What was sequenced was peripheral blood. This rearrangement joins TRBV7-9 to TRBJ2-3; 10 bases are a match to TRBD2. This clonotype was sampled from a human donor in a cohort sampled during active COVID-19. DNA of the CDR3: TGTGCCAGCAGGCCGGGACTAGCGACTACACCTAGCACAGATACGCAGTATTTT. This gives the protein CASRPGLATTPSTDTQYF.